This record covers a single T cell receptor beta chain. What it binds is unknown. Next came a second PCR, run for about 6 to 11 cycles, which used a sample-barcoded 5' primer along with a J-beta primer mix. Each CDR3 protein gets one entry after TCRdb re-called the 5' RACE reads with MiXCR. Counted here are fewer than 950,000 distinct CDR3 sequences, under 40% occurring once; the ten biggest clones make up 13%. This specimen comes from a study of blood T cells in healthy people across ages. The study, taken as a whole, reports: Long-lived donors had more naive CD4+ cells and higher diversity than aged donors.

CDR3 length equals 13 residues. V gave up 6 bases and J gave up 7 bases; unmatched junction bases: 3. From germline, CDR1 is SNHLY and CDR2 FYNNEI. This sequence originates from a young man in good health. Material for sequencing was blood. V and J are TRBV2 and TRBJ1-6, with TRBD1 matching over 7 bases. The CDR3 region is CASRDRWNSPLHF. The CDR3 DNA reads TGTGCCAGCAGGGACAGGTGGAATTCACCCCTCCACTTT. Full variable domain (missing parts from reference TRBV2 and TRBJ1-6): EPEVTQTPSHQVTQMGQEVILRCVPISNHLYFYWYRQILGQKVEFLVSFYNNEISEKSEIFDDQFSVERPDGSNFTLKIRSTKLEDSAMYFCASRDRWNSPLHFGNGTRLTVT.